The sequence of this T cell receptor (beta chain) was determined in a study of OX40 agonist ivuxolimab in advanced cancers. Study overall: Clinicians treated patients with ivuxolimab, an agonistic anti-OX40 (CD134) antibody. The group had a mean age of 60 years, ranged from about 20 to 85, and was 75% to 85% male.

Using immunoSEQ multiplex PCR, the repertoire was profiled, and TCRdb retains in-frame clones only, with some absent. Of more than 65,000 clones listed, approximately 80% are singletons. A single count supports this clone. Germline trimming cut 6 bases from V and 0 bases from J; bases unmatched to any gene: 9. CDR3 length: 18 residues. Germline values: CDR1 KGHSH, CDR2 LQKENI. The material was CD4+ or CD8+ T cells sorted from blood, obtained in a trial of the OX40 agonist ivuxolimab. The source is an adult with an advanced solid tumor such as melanoma, head and neck, liver or kidney cancer. The chain couples TRBV18 to TRBJ1-6, with 9 bases that match TRBD1. The CDR3 reads CASSPGTGKGSYNSPLHF. CDR3 DNA: TGTGCCAGCTCTCCCGGGACAGGGAAGGGCTCCTATAATTCACCCCTCCACTTT. Variable domain in full (rest from reference TRBV18 and TRBJ1-6): NAGVMQNPRHLVRRRGQEARLRCSPMKGHSHVYWYRQLPEEGLKFMVYLQKENIIDESGMPKERFSAEFPKEGPSILRIQQVVRGDSAAYFCASSPGTGKGSYNSPLHFGNGTRLTVT.